This T cell receptor (beta chain) comes out of a study of blood T cell repertoires in COVID-19. Overall study: COVID-19 samples from acute and convalescent phases originated in the United States, Italy and Spain. T cells, B-cell-depleted T cells, or PBMCs supplied cDNA or gDNA.

In the original workflow: The authors estimated nucleated cell counts from reference gene primer amplification. Some clones are missing from TCRdb's copy, which holds only in-frame ones; the method was immunoSEQ multiplex PCR. V, J and clone size reflect that table, while D and trimming were determined from the DNA. The table has roughly 400,000 clones, less than 95% seen once. The CDR3 length is 12 residues. CDR1 is SGHDT and CDR2 is YYEEEE in the germline V gene. This clone turned up a few times. The junction does not match germline at one end; this may be a read error. Each recovered donor of Cohort 3 presented with two negative PCRs, clearance, or symptom resolution.

The TCR was taken from a man aged 18-30 years who had recovered from COVID-19. The rearrangement links TRBV5-6 to TRBJ1-1; 7 bases align to TRBD1. The specimen was PBMCs or T cells enriched from blood (not recorded which). This CDR3 is CASSGTGAEAFF. Written as DNA, the CDR3 is TGTGCCAGCAGCGGCACAGGGGCTGAGGCTTTCTTT.